The T cell receptor (beta chain) under discussion was sequenced for a study of control samples from healthy donors and cancer patients. Clones were sequenced by immunoSEQ multiplex PCR, and TCRdb holds only the in-frame ones, with some missing. The sample lists tens of thousands of clones, about 93% seen once, with 4% in the top ten. The sequence was obtained from a young man in good health. Sequencing was done on a sample of blood.

In DNA form, the CDR3 reads TGTGCCAGCAGCCCGTCGACTAGCGGGAGAATGGGTACGCAGTATTTT. Translating gives CASSPSTSGRMGTQYF. The chain employs TRBV3-1 (or the pseudogene TRBV3-2) and TRBJ2-3; TRBD2 agrees at 12 bases. The CDR3 spans 16 residues. Germline CDR1 LGHDT, CDR2 YNNKEL (reference sequence). V shed 4 bases, J shed 8 bases, and the junction held 10 bases outside the gene matches.